The TCR beta chain under discussion was sequenced for a study of vaccination and CD4 T cells after COVID-19 (dated by TCRdb to 2021 to 2024). Describing the broader study: Six males and four females were included in the convalescent cohort, with two Hispanic individuals, seven Caucasians, two Asians and one multiracial person represented. The cultures were stimulated with overlapping spike peptide pools from SARS-CoV-2 and from the common cold coronaviruses HCoV-NL63, HCoV-OC43 and HCoV-229E. Post-vaccine blood samples were taken a median of around 70 days after the second vaccine dose, with a range of 14 to 241 days. Participants got two doses of the Pfizer-BioNTech BNT162b2 vaccine (n=8) or two doses of the Moderna mRNA-1273 vaccine (n=2). Control cultures received a CEFX viral epitope pool as the positive control, an HIV-1 Nef peptide pool as the negative control, or no peptide. In ten to eleven COVID-19 convalescent patients and a few infection-naive healthy vaccine recipients, the spike-specific CD4+ TCR repertoire before mRNA vaccination was compared with the repertoire after mRNA vaccination. Post-COVID blood samples were collected from convalescent patients a median of approximately 100 days after diagnosis, with a range of about 30 to 170 days. Paper-wide results and their limitations: The study included relatively few convalescent patients and did not analyze early timepoints after natural infection. Among the post-vaccine SARS-CoV-2-reactive clones in convalescent patients, a median approximately 90% showed up only after vaccination, which suggests vaccine-specific priming. In convalescent patients, nearly all vaccine-specific clones (304 of 307) were found to be mono-reactive for SARS-CoV-2 spike rather than cross-reactive with common cold coronaviruses. Although the median number of SARS-CoV-2-reactive clonotypes went up from more than 20 after infection to 38 after vaccination, the increase was not significant.

Sample treatment or condition, as interpreted from the label and publication: approximately 10-day PBMC culture with coronavirus spike peptide pools or control peptides (ViraFEST assay). The study used the ViraFEST assay, which expanded antigen-specific T cells with peptide pools and then identified expanded clonotypes by TCR sequencing. Healthy vaccine recipients had no prior SARS-CoV-2 infection, confirmed by negative nucleocapsid antibody tests before and after vaccination. Each well held 2.2 million or so PBMCs cultured in IMDM containing roughly 5.5% human AB serum and around 10 IU/ml IL-2, with 8.5 to 10 ug/ml peptide pools added. On days 3 and 7, half of the culture medium was replaced with fresh IL-2-containing medium. Once the cells had been in culture for over nine days, the EasySep CD4+ T cell isolation kit was used to isolate CD4+ T cells by negative selection. Ficoll-Paque Plus gradient centrifugation was used to isolate PBMCs from whole blood, and the isolated PBMCs were then either used fresh or cryopreserved at -140C. Culture conditions were generally each tested in triplicate wells.

V is trimmed back by 2 bases and J by 7 bases, and the junction contains 8 bases that no gene match accounts for. There are 15 amino acids in the CDR3, from cysteine to phenylalanine inclusive. Kept here is only the CDR3 DNA, which spans 45 bases and is read in frame from base 1. As encoded in the germline V gene, CDR1 is SGHRS while CDR2 is YFSETQ. Comment on this clonotype: Its antigen remains unidentified. Base quality data are lacking; no much larger clone is found one base away.

Libraries were constructed by PCR. DNA from cultured CD4+ T cells underwent TCR sequencing with the Oncomine TCR Beta short-read assay at the Johns Hopkins FTIC core. Genomic DNA was extracted from the cultured CD4+ T cells with the QIAamp micro DNA kit. Oncomine TCR Beta libraries from cultured CD4+ T cells were pooled using unique dual indexes and sequenced on an Illumina iSeq 100. As for the authors' bioinformatics: Non-productive sequences were removed, and CDR3s not starting with C, not ending with F or W, or shorter than 7 amino acids were discarded. The MANAFEST web application was used to identify antigen-specific clonotypes by comparing peptide-stimulated wells against reference wells and other culture wells. An FDR below 0.05, an odds ratio above 5, and a productive frequency above 0.1% in at least two of three replicate wells were required for clones to be considered positive. A clonotype was classed as cross-reactive if the clonotype showed significant expansion both in SARS-CoV-2 spike wells and in at least one common cold coronavirus spike condition. Levenshtein distances (stringdist) and unrooted phylogenetic trees (ape) in R version 3.6.1 were used to assess CDR3 homology. TCRdb reprocessed the public reads (quality trimming at Q25 with fastp, clone calling with MiXCR) and kept in-frame beta chains. Entries that share a CDR3 protein sequence are merged under the most common genes and DNA. The V and J calls here are based on TCRdb, not the publication. For this sample the table gives about 10,000 distinct CDR3 sequences, of which roughly 23% were detected only once. The top ten hold 25% to 30% of the sample.

Here the chain combines TRBV5-1 and TRBJ2-1; 8 central nucleotides agree with TRBD2. This receptor was taken from a human donor who received a COVID-19 vaccine. This specimen was CD4+ T cells from blood, cultured in vitro, taken before SARS-CoV-2 vaccination. The DNA sequence reads TGCGCCAGCAGCTTAAGGCGGGGGGCCGAGAATGAGCAGTTCTTC. Translated, this gives CASSLRRGAENEQFF.